This T cell receptor (beta chain) came from a study of T cell clonality in common variable immunodeficiency. This clone was seen at least ten times. Antigen specificity is unknown. The CDR3 is cut off 3 residues early in the read; its end comes from the germline J gene. Some clones are missing from TCRdb's copy, which holds only in-frame ones; the method was immunoSEQ multiplex PCR. The sample was found to contain roughly 70,000 clones, and every one recurs. Findings of the study overall: Shared TCRbeta clones were fewer between CVID subjects than controls.

Germline V lookup: CDR1 KGHSH, CDR2 LQKENI. V lost 3 bases and J lost 4; bases outside the gene matches: 2. The CDR3 length is 14 residues. Heparinized whole blood, about 4.5 to 9 ml, came from each donor. The sequencing input was peripheral blood mononuclear cells. The sequence was obtained from a person between 18 and 69 years old in good health. The chain couples TRBV18 to TRBJ1-4; 7 bases map to TRBD1. The CDR3 sequence is CASSPDRFNEKLFF. The covered CDR3 bases are TGTGCCAGCTCACCGGACAGGTTTAATGAAAAA.